Below, 24 T cell receptor beta chains from the same sample are listed, as sequenced in a study of cytomegalovirus exposure and HLA in healthy donors. The PCR made use of 60 Vbeta and 13 Jbeta primers. Assay used: immunoSEQ multiplex PCR; TCRdb lists only in-frame clones, some missing. The repertoire consists of 150,000 to 200,000 clones, with 75% to 85% occurring once and the leading ten covering 7% to 9%. Source material: PBMCs. The origin of the receptors is a male donor in good health and CMV-seropositive.

The V gene is TRBV28, the J gene TRBJ1-6; TRBD1 matches at 8 bases. Trimming at V came to 6 bases and at J to 6 bases, leaving 13 bases not matched to a gene. The CDR3 is 17 residues long. Germline loops: CDR1 MDHEN, CDR2 SYDVKM. CDR3 in DNA: TGTGCCAGCAGAACTCCACAGGGGGTTTTGAGTAATTCACCCCTCCACTTT. Protein product: CASRTPQGVLSNSPLHF.

V and J are TRBV18 and TRBJ2-3, with TRBD2 matching over 7 bases. The CDR3 spans 15 residues. Germline values: CDR1 KGHSH, CDR2 LQKENI. J gave up 6 bases and V 2 bases, and 8 bases lay outside the gene matches. CDR3 loop: CASSPASGVGDTQYF. Here the CDR3 DNA reads TGTGCCAGCTCACCAGCAAGCGGGGTGGGGGATACGCAGTATTTT.

The rearrangement joins TRBV4-3 to TRBJ2-3; no clear D gene. This CDR3 is 15 amino acids long. CDR1 is LGHNA and CDR2 is YSLEER in the germline V gene. The germline V and J ends were trimmed by 0 bases and 0 bases, with 7 bases remaining between them. This CDR3 is CASSQETRSTDTQYF. The CDR3 region has the DNA TGCGCCAGCAGCCAAGAGACAAGAAGCACAGATACGCAGTATTTT.

The gene calls are TRBV10-3 and TRBJ1-1; TRBD1 is a possible D gene (6 bases). The CDR3 length is 13 residues. From germline, CDR1 is ENHRY and CDR2 SYGVKD. Deletions cut 4 bases from V and 8 bases from J, with 14 bases between. CDR3 in DNA: TGTGCCATCAGTGGACAGGTCGCTAGCGAAGCTTTCTTT. The encoded protein is CAISGQVASEAFF.

The V call is TRBV5-4, the J call TRBJ1-6, with D maybe TRBD1 (6 bases). This CDR3 is built from 16 residues. Germline assignment: CDR1 SGHNT and CDR2 YYREEE (reference sequence). V was cut by 4 bases and J by 0 bases, with 11 bases left in between. CDR3 bases: TGTGCCAGCAGCCTTACAGGGAGCTCCTATAATTCACCCCTCCACTTT. Its translation is CASSLTGSSYNSPLHF.

Only one count was recorded for this clone. The germline gene is not matched at one end of the junction; a read error may be the cause. The rearrangement links TRBV5-1 to TRBJ1-2; the match to TRBD1 covers 9 bases. Germline V gene data show CDR1 as SGHRS and CDR2 as YFSETQ. The CDR3 loop spans 11 amino acids. CDR3 residues: CASSGTGGANF. CDR3 nucleotides: TGCGCCAGCAGCGGTACAGGGGGCGCCAACTTC.

The J gene is TRBJ2-1, the V gene TRBV27; 7 positions match TRBD2. CDR1 and CDR2 (germline): MNHEY, SMNVEV (reference sequence). V lost 2 bases to trimming and J lost 4 bases; unmatched junction nucleotides: 5. The CDR3 has 15 residues. The DNA for the CDR3 is TGTGCCAGCAGTTTAGTTGGGCGGGGGTACAATGAGCAGTTCTTC. This gives the protein CASSLVGRGYNEQFF.

V gene TRBV5-1 combines with J gene TRBJ2-1, with a weak D call TRBD2 (5 bases). V was shortened by 0 bases and J by 7 bases, with 11 bases between the two germline ends. The length of the CDR3 is 14 residues. Germline-derived CDR1 and CDR2 are SGHRS and YFSETQ. Here the CDR3 DNA reads TGCGCCAGCAGCTTGGGTGGAGGAGAGAATGAGCAGTTCTTC. It yields the protein CASSLGGGENEQFF.

This clone came up a few times. This rearrangement joins TRBV10-3 to TRBJ1-5, with 11 bases identical to TRBD1. The CDR3 has 16 residues. Germline assignment: CDR1 ENHRY and CDR2 SYGVKD. J was trimmed by 2 bases and V by 4 bases; bases with no gene match: 4. The CDR3 nucleotides read TGTGCCATCAGTGGGACAGGGGGCATGGGCAATCAGCCCCAGCATTTT. Protein sequence: CAISGTGGMGNQPQHF.

The chain couples TRBV27 to TRBJ2-2; 11 bases are shared with TRBD2. J lost 0 bases, V lost 7 bases, and 13 bases had no gene match. Germline lookup yields CDR1 MNHEY and CDR2 SMNVEV (reference sequence). This CDR3 spans 19 amino acids. The CDR3 loop is CASKRTGPSGGTNTGELFF. In nucleotides, the CDR3 is TGTGCCAGCAAGCGGACGGGGCCTAGCGGGGGGACGAACACCGGGGAGCTGTTTTTT.

The rearrangement links TRBV6-1 to TRBJ2-7; a weak D match, TRBD1 (5 bases). The V end lost 1 base, the J end lost 4 bases, and 8 bases lay between the germline ends. The CDR3 extends over 13 amino acids. The germline CDR1 and CDR2 sequences are MNHNS and SASEGT. As DNA, the CDR3 is TGTGCCAGCAGTGAAGGACAGAGATACGAGCAGTACTTC. Encoded protein: CASSEGQRYEQYF.

This chain uses TRBV7-2 with TRBJ1-6; D unresolved. The CDR3 length is 17 residues. The germline CDR1 and CDR2 sequences are SGHTA and FQGNSA. V was trimmed by 1 base and J by 8 bases, leaving 18 bases between them. This CDR3 is CASSLVFSPWEDSPLHF. CDR3 nucleotide sequence: TGTGCCAGCAGCTTAGTGTTCTCGCCCTGGGAGGATTCACCCCTCCACTTT. Based on the CDR3 plus reference TRBV7-2 and TRBJ1-6, the full variable domain is GAGVSQSPSNKVTEKGKDVELRCDPISGHTALYWYRQSLGQGLEFLIYFQGNSAPDKSGLPSDRFSAERTGGSVSTLTIQRTQQEDSAVYLCASSLVFSPWEDSPLHFGNGTRLTVT.

This rearrangement joins TRBV30 to TRBJ1-2, with D perhaps matching TRBD1 (6 bases). This CDR3 has 13 residues. V gave up 2 bases and J gave up 5 bases, with 12 bases separating them. CDR1 is GTSNPN and CDR2 is SVGIG in the germline V gene (reference sequence). The CDR3 nucleotides are TGTGCCTGGAGTCCCGGGACACTTTATGGCTACACCTTC. This gives the protein CAWSPGTLYGYTF.

This chain links TRBV30 with TRBJ2-7; 10 positions agree with TRBD1. In germline, CDR1 is GTSNPN, CDR2 SVGIG (reference sequence). CDR3 length: 15 residues. V was pared by 3 bases and J by 4 bases, with 9 bases of the junction left unmatched. The CDR3, as DNA: TGTGCCTGGAGGAGGCCGGGACAGGGGACTTACGAGCAGTACTTC. It codes for CAWRRPGQGTYEQYF.

The chain links TRBV7-3 to TRBJ1-1; possibly TRBD1 for D (5 bases). The CDR3 spans 13 residues. Between the trimmed V and J ends, which lost 6 bases and 3 bases, there was a span of 11 bases. The germline V gene encodes CDR1 SGHTA and CDR2 FQGTGA. The CDR3 spells CASSLTAYTEAFF. Written as DNA, the CDR3 is TGTGCCAGCAGTTTGACAGCGTACACTGAAGCTTTCTTT.

The chain links TRBV29-1 to TRBJ2-1, with TRBD2 matching 15 bases. Germline V CDR1 and CDR2: SQVTM, ANQGSEA. V was clipped by 1 base and J by 4 bases; unmatched bases: 14. The CDR3 covers 20 residues. The CDR3 protein is CSVEGLRTSGGAWEYNEQFF. CDR3 nucleotides: TGCAGCGTTGAAGGATTAAGGACTAGCGGGGGGGCGTGGGAATACAATGAGCAGTTCTTC.

The rearrangement links TRBV13 to TRBJ2-7; no firm D call. Trimming shortened V by 1 base and J by 2 bases, and 9 bases separated the two germline ends. The CDR3 has 14 residues. Germline V gives CDR1 PRHDT, CDR2 FYEKMQ (reference sequence). The CDR3 DNA sequence: TGTGCCAGCAGCTTAGTACTCAAGACCTACGAGCAGTACTTC. Amino acid sequence: CASSLVLKTYEQYF. Based on the CDR3 plus reference TRBV13 and TRBJ2-7, the full variable domain is AAGVIQSPRHLIKEKRETATLKCYPIPRHDTVYWYQQGPGQDPQFLISFYEKMQSDKGSIPDRFSAQQFSDYHSELNMSSLELGDSALYFCASSLVLKTYEQYFGPGTRLTVT.

There are a few counts of this clone. The chain joins TRBV2 to TRBJ1-5; D gene unclear. With 3 bases removed from V and 6 bases from J, the gap between germline ends came to 9 bases. Germline V gene data show CDR1 as SNHLY and CDR2 as FYNNEI. This CDR3 has 13 residues. The CDR3 DNA is TGTGCCAGCAGTGACCGCTTGGCTCAGCCCCAGCATTTT. This translates into CASSDRLAQPQHF.

The rearrangement joins TRBV27 to TRBJ2-7; 10 bases agree with TRBD2. The CDR3 is made up of 14 amino acids. Germline V gene lookup returns CDR1 MNHEY and CDR2 SMNVEV (reference sequence). Trimming cost V 6 bases and J 5 bases; bases outside gene matches: 7. As DNA, the CDR3 is TGTGCCAGCAGGTTACTAGCGGGGCGGAACGAGCAGTACTTC. Translation: CASRLLAGRNEQYF.

On this clone itself: Other nucleotide sequences from this sample produce the same CDR3. The rearrangement uses TRBV5-4 and TRBJ2-5; 8 bases agree with TRBD2. J was trimmed by 4 bases and V by 0 bases; bases with no gene match: 2. The CDR3 has 14 amino acids. From germline, CDR1 is SGHNT and CDR2 YYREEE (reference sequence). The CDR3 nucleotides read TGTGCCAGCAGCTTGGCCGGGGGGGGAGAGACCCAGTACTTC. It specifies CASSLAGGGETQYF.

The genes are TRBV10-3 and TRBJ1-4; 7 positions match TRBD1. This CDR3 is built from 16 residues. V gave up 3 bases and J gave up 7 bases; unmatched junction bases: 11. Germline V lookup: CDR1 ENHRY, CDR2 SYGVKD. CDR3 loop: CAISEEEGAESEKLFF. The CDR3 DNA reads as TGTGCCATCAGTGAAGAGGAGGGGGCGGAGAGTGAAAAACTGTTTTTT.

V usage is TRBV5-1 and J usage is TRBJ2-1; 10 positions match TRBD1. Trimming took 4 bases from V and 9 from J; bases not matched to a gene: 10. This CDR3 comprises 15 residues. The germline V gene has CDR1 SGHRS and CDR2 YFSETQ. CDR3 DNA: TGCGCCAGCAGCCCGGACAGGGGGAGTGATACTGAGCAGTTCTTC. Protein: CASSPDRGSDTEQFF.

This chain joins TRBV7-9 and TRBJ2-2, with 8 positions matching TRBD1. Germline CDR1 and CDR2: SEHNR and FQNEAQ (reference sequence). V lost 4 bases and J lost 6; bases outside the gene matches: 7. This CDR3 is 15 amino acids long. CDR3 sequence: CASSYAGTGSGELFF. Here the CDR3 DNA reads TGTGCCAGCAGCTACGCCGGGACAGGCTCCGGGGAGCTGTTTTTT.

V is TRBV7-8 and J is TRBJ1-2, with D perhaps TRBD1 (6 bases). Germline V gene lookup returns CDR1 SGHVS and CDR2 FQNEAQ. V was cut by 2 bases and J by 1 base, with 14 bases left in between. The CDR3 has 16 amino acids. CDR3 nucleotide sequence: TGTGCCAGCAGCTTACGGCCGGACAGCCATAACTATGGCTACACCTTC. Amino acids: CASSLRPDSHNYGYTF.